These 14 T cell receptor beta chains came from one sample sequenced in a study of blood T cell repertoires in COVID-19. Measured with immunoSEQ multiplex PCR; TCRdb has only the in-frame clones, and not every one. The table has some 410,000 clones, more than 75% seen once. Specimen: PBMCs or T cells enriched from blood (not recorded which). These receptor sequences come from a woman in her twenties or thirties with acute COVID-19.

To note about this clone: Additional DNA sequences in this sample encode the identical CDR3. The chain uses TRBV29-1 and TRBJ1-5; possible D gene TRBD1, 5 bases. V lost 4 bases and J 3 bases, leaving 7 bases between the germline ends. Germline CDR1 and CDR2: SQVTM and ANQGSEA. The CDR3 is made up of 12 amino acids. CDR3 region: CSVGGTNQPQHF. In DNA form, the CDR3 reads TGCAGCGTTGGCGGGACCAATCAGCCCCAGCATTTT.

The V and J genes are TRBV6-5 and TRBJ1-5; TRBD1 agrees at 9 bases. V gave up 5 bases and J gave up 5 bases; unmatched junction bases: 4. The CDR3 is made up of 14 amino acids. Germline V gene lookup returns CDR1 MNHEY and CDR2 SVGAGI. The CDR3 coding sequence is TGTGCCAGCAGTACTAACAGGGGGCATCAGCCCCAGCATTTT. It specifies CASSTNRGHQPQHF.

The chain couples TRBV6-5 to TRBJ1-2; 7 bases are shared with TRBD1. After removal of 4 bases from V and 2 bases from J, the junction contained 7 bases not matched to a gene. The CDR3 sequence is 15 residues long. Per germline, CDR1 MNHEY and CDR2 SVGAGI. CDR3: CASSLLGGQNYGYTF. The CDR3 DNA sequence: TGTGCCAGCAGTTTACTGGGGGGACAGAACTATGGCTACACCTTC.

V is TRBV2 and J is TRBJ2-4; 9 positions match TRBD1. CDR1 SNHLY and CDR2 FYNNEI come from the germline V gene. CDR3 length: 20 residues. The junction had 18 bases not matched to a gene; V was cut back by 6 bases and J by 0 bases. The CDR3 sequence: CASRPGTGRPTTLAKNIQYF. In DNA, the CDR3 is TGTGCCAGCAGACCAGGGACAGGGAGGCCGACCACTCTAGCCAAAAACATTCAGTACTTC.

V is TRBV15 and J is TRBJ2-5; D is ambiguous. The V gene lost 0 bases and the J gene lost 3 bases, with 8 bases spanning the gap. CDR1 and CDR2 from the germline V gene are LNHNV and YYDKDF (reference sequence). The length of the CDR3 is 14 residues. CDR3 sequence reads: CATSRDPRKETQYF. DNA for the CDR3: TGTGCCACCAGCAGAGATCCCAGGAAAGAGACCCAGTACTTC.

The V and J genes are TRBV6-1 and TRBJ1-2; TRBD1 agrees at 8 bases. The CDR3 consists of 14 residues. The germline CDR1 and CDR2 sequences are MNHNS and SASEGT. V was pared by 3 bases and J by 5 bases, with 5 bases of the junction left unmatched. CDR3 sequence reads: CASSDPTGAYGYTF. The CDR3, as DNA: TGTGCCAGCAGTGATCCGACAGGGGCTTATGGCTACACCTTC.

The chain carries TRBV9 and TRBJ1-4; a weak D match, TRBD1 (5 bases). This CDR3 has 15 residues. CDR1 and CDR2 from the germline V gene are SGDLS and YYNGEE. Deletions cut 0 bases from V and 8 bases from J, with 14 bases between. In DNA, the CDR3 is TGTGCCAGCAGCGTAGCTCTGGGCGCAGGGGAAAAACTGTTTTTT. It is translated as CASSVALGAGEKLFF. The variable domain in full, completed from reference TRBV9 and TRBJ1-4, reads DSGVTQTPKHLITATGQRVTLRCSPRSGDLSVYWYQQSLDQGLQFLIQYYNGEERAKGNILERFSAQQFPDLHSELNLSSLELGDSALYFCASSVALGAGEKLFFGSGTQLSVL.

CDR3 loop: CASSRDGLAGENDLTDTQYF. The CDR3 bases are TGCGCCAGCAGCCGCGATGGACTAGCGGGGGAAAACGACCTAACAGATACGCAGTATTTT. This sequence joins TRBV4-1 and TRBJ2-3, with 13 bases matching TRBD2. With V trimmed by 4 bases and J by 3 bases, 16 bases remained unmatched. CDR1 is MGHRA, CDR2 YSYEKL, per germline. The CDR3 runs to 20 residues.

The V call is TRBV5-1, the J call TRBJ1-6, with 9 positions matching TRBD1. V shed 4 bases and J 7 bases; nucleotides not matched to a gene: 6. Looked up from germline, CDR1 is SGHRS and CDR2 is YFSETQ. The CDR3 has 15 amino acids. The CDR3 sequence: CASSRRTGENSPLHF. The CDR3 nucleotides read TGCGCCAGCAGCCGACGGACAGGGGAGAATTCACCCCTCCACTTT.

The CDR3 protein is CASKESVIGKTQYF. The CDR3 DNA reads as TGTGCCAGCAAGGAGAGCGTCATCGGAAAGACCCAGTACTTC. This chain uses TRBV2 with TRBJ2-5, with D hard to call. Per the germline V gene, CDR1 is SNHLY and CDR2 is FYNNEI. V lost 7 bases and J 6 bases, leaving 18 bases between the germline ends. This CDR3 has 14 amino acids.

The rearrangement links TRBV6-2 or TRBV6-3 to TRBJ1-3; D uncertain. CDR1 and CDR2 from the germline V gene are MNHEY and SVGEGT. The ends were cut back, 7 bases at V and 2 bases at J, with 12 bases in the middle. This CDR3 contains 14 residues. This CDR3 reads CASNPGVPGNTIYF. CDR3 sequence (DNA): TGTGCCAGCAACCCAGGAGTCCCTGGAAACACCATATATTTT.

This clone was seen more than once but under ten times. The gene calls are TRBV25-1 and TRBJ2-3, with TRBD1 matching over 7 bases. This CDR3 has 14 residues. CDR1 and CDR2 (germline): MGHDK, SYGVNS. Unmatched junction bases numbered 9, after V lost 8 bases and J lost 4 bases. CDR3 sequence reads: CASPRQGLADTQYF. For the CDR3, the DNA is TGTGCCAGCCCCAGACAGGGATTAGCAGATACGCAGTATTTT.

The table lists this clone with a count of one. CDR3 coding DNA: TGTGCCAGCAGCTTGGCCGTTGGGAGCGAGCAGTACTTC. Protein sequence: CASSLAVGSEQYF. The chain employs TRBV5-4 and TRBJ2-7; tentative D call: TRBD2 (5 bases). The CDR3 is 13 amino acids. V lost 0 bases and J 6 bases, leaving 10 bases between the germline ends. The germline V gene encodes CDR1 SGHNT and CDR2 YYREEE (reference sequence).

The rearrangement links TRBV6-1 to TRBJ2-3, with TRBD1 matching 8 bases. After removal of 4 bases from V and 1 base from J, the junction contained 16 bases not matched to a gene. The CDR3 is 19 residues long. Germline V CDR1 and CDR2: MNHNS, SASEGT. CDR3 sequence (DNA): TGTGCCAGCAGTGGGCAGGGGGCGTCTAGTATAGGCCGCACAGATACGCAGTATTTT. Translation: CASSGQGASSIGRTDTQYF.